Described below is a single T cell receptor beta chain sequence and its context. Its antigen is unidentified. Each cDNA held unique molecular identifiers, and template switching gave it a universal primer site. TCRdb reprocessed the 5' RACE reads with MiXCR, giving one entry per CDR3 protein. The repertoire holds some 260,000 distinct CDR3 sequences, about an eighth seen once, with about 9% in the top ten. CDR3 length: 16 residues. V trimming: 2 bases; J trimming: 1 base; junction bases outside the gene matches: 8. Germline loops: CDR1 SGHKS, CDR2 YYEKEE (reference sequence). This specimen belongs to a study of identical twins. Broader study findings: Modelling approaches yielded underestimates of out-of-frame TCR alpha sharing between monozygotic twins. Clonotypes of the beta chain that were abundant in cord blood carried fewer insertions (memory repertoires showed none).

The rearrangement joins TRBV5-5 to TRBJ2-7, with 8 bases matching TRBD1. The source material was memory (CD45RO+) T cells sorted from blood. The sequence derives from a woman aged 18-30 years in good health. This chain's CDR3 is CASSLFQGAGSYEQYF. The CDR3 coding sequence is TGTGCCAGCAGCTTATTTCAGGGGGCCGGTTCCTACGAGCAGTACTTC.